This TCR beta chain appears in the sequencing data of a study of neurological immune-mediated disorders. A single run covered 15-18 subjects with over 190 million TCR-beta sequences. In TCRdb, the 5' RACE reads were re-called with MiXCR into one record per CDR3 protein. The top ten clones hold about 3.1% of a sample with 93,000 or so distinct CDR3 sequences, 11% of them seen once. Looked up from germline, CDR1 is SGHVS and CDR2 is FQNEAQ. The CDR3 spans 12 residues. V was clipped by 7 bases and J by 0 bases, with 5 bases between them. This clonotype was recorded many times. Noted time point: longitudinal time-point 3.

The clonotype comes from a female donor with HTLV-1-associated myelopathy (HAM/TSP). Material: PBMCs. This chain connects TRBV7-8 to TRBJ2-3, with D hard to call. CDR3 protein: CASTPSTDTQYF. CDR3 coding DNA: TGTGCCAGCACCCCCAGCACAGATACGCAGTATTTT.